The text below deals with one T cell receptor beta chain. Its antigen is unknown. The repertoire was sequenced with immunoSEQ multiplex PCR; TCRdb's copy has only in-frame clones and lacks some. The table lists thousands of clones, approximately 80% of them singletons, with approximately 24% in the top ten. These data come from a study of OX40 agonist ivuxolimab in advanced cancers. Across the study: Ivuxolimab, which is an agonistic anti-OX40 (CD134) antibody, was administered to the patients.

Study findings and constraints: Circulating CD4+ and CD8+ T cells showed clonal expansion by week 6 at 0.1 to 3.0 mg/kg.

This CDR3 region has 12 residues. V lost 5 bases, J lost 3 bases, and 8 bases lay in between. Germline V CDR1 and CDR2: SEHNR, FQNEAQ (reference sequence). This TCR was recovered from an adult with an advanced solid tumor such as melanoma, head and neck, liver or kidney cancer. The chain joins TRBV7-9 to TRBJ2-7, with unresolved D. The sequencing here drew on CD4+ or CD8+ T cells sorted from blood, taken in a trial of the OX40 agonist ivuxolimab. The CDR3 region is CASSPNDYEQYF. CDR3 DNA sequence: TGTGCCAGCAGCCCTAATGACTACGAGCAGTACTTC. The full variable domain, in which reference TRBV7-9 and TRBJ2-7 provide the parts outside the CDR3, is DTGVSQNPRHKITKRGQNVTFRCDPISEHNRLYWYRQTLGQGPEFLTYFQNEAQLEKSRLLSDRFSAERPKGSFSTLEIQRTEQGDSAMYLCASSPNDYEQYFGPGTRLTVT.